The 29 T cell receptor beta chains presented below share a single source sample, sequenced in a study of CD8+ T cells in alopecia areata. RNA was isolated and reverse transcribed to cDNA, the sequencing template. Sequenced by immunoSEQ multiplex PCR; TCRdb stores in-frame clones only, minus some. The sample lists 120,000 or so clones, approximately 60% occurring once. Indicated treatment: oral pan-JAK inhibitor, 5-10 mg twice daily. This sample comprised CD4+ T cells sorted from blood, obtained at week 4, from a patient treated with tofacitinib. The receptor set was obtained from a human donor with alopecia areata.

V usage is TRBV5-1 and J usage is TRBJ2-5; maybe TRBD2 (6 bases). V was trimmed by 3 bases and J by 5 bases, leaving 14 bases between them. The germline V gene encodes CDR1 SGHRS and CDR2 YFSETQ. The CDR3 is 14 amino acids. CDR3 region: CASSSEGPGETQYF. CDR3 in DNA: TGCGCCAGCAGCTCGGAGGGACCAGGGGAGACCCAGTACTTC.

The J gene is TRBJ2-1, the V gene TRBV9; D tentatively reads TRBD1 or TRBD2 (5 bases each). Per the germline V gene, CDR1 is SGDLS and CDR2 is YYNGEE. V lost 1 base to trimming and J lost 12 bases, with 14 bases between them. There are 13 residues in the CDR3. The CDR3 reads CASSVTVRGLQFF. The CDR3 DNA reads TGTGCCAGCAGCGTAACGGTCCGGGGCCTGCAGTTCTTC.

This clone turned up a few times. The chain combines TRBV29-1 with TRBJ2-1; 7 positions match TRBD2. This CDR3 is built from 16 residues. V lost 2 bases and J lost 2; bases outside the gene matches: 9. Germline CDR1 SQVTM, CDR2 ANQGSEA. The CDR3 is CSVELLALSAYNEQFF. The CDR3 DNA reads as TGCAGCGTTGAATTACTAGCGTTATCCGCCTACAATGAGCAGTTCTTC.

The rearrangement joins TRBV9 to TRBJ2-3, with 15 bases aligning to TRBD2. The CDR3 extends over 16 amino acids. V was clipped by 3 bases and J by 4 bases; unmatched bases: 3. Per germline, CDR1 SGDLS and CDR2 YYNGEE. DNA for the CDR3: TGTGCCAGCAGCGGGACTAGCGGGAGGGCCCCAGATACGCAGTATTTT. Translating gives CASSGTSGRAPDTQYF.

CDR3 DNA sequence: TGCAGCGTTCGGGGGTTGACTAATGAAAAACTGTTTTTT. This encodes CSVRGLTNEKLFF. The J gene is TRBJ1-4, the V gene TRBV29-1; a weak D match, TRBD1 (5 bases). The V gene lost 5 bases and the J gene lost 2 bases, with 9 bases spanning the gap. CDR3 length: 13 amino acids. In germline, CDR1 is SQVTM, CDR2 ANQGSEA. The variable domain in full, completed from reference TRBV29-1 and TRBJ1-4, reads SAVISQKPSRDICQRGTSLTIQCQVDSQVTMMFWYRQQPGQSLTLIATANQGSEATYESGFVIDKFPISRPNLTFSTLTVSNMSPEDSSIYLCSVRGLTNEKLFFGSGTQLSVL.

On this clone itself: The same CDR3 also results from other DNA sequences found in this sample. The chain couples TRBV29-1 to TRBJ1-5, with D unresolved. Germline-derived CDR1 and CDR2 are SQVTM and ANQGSEA. V dropped 4 bases and J dropped 0 bases, with 4 bases sitting between them. The CDR3 loop spans 12 amino acids. The CDR3 nucleotides read TGCAGCGTTGGAAGTAGCAATCAGCCCCAGCATTTT. Protein product: CSVGSSNQPQHF.

The chain carries TRBV30 and TRBJ2-7; tentatively, D is TRBD1 or TRBD2 (5 bases each). Germline V gene data show CDR1 as GTSNPN and CDR2 as SVGIG (reference sequence). V gave up 3 bases and J gave up 0 bases, with 15 bases separating them. The CDR3 is made up of 15 amino acids. The CDR3 is CAWRDGRESSYEQYF. CDR3 DNA sequence: TGTGCCTGGAGGGACGGCAGGGAGAGCTCCTACGAGCAGTACTTC. Full variable domain (missing parts from reference TRBV30 and TRBJ2-7): SQTIHQWPATLVQPVGSPLSLECTVEGTSNPNLYWYRQAAGRGLQLLFYSVGIGQISSEVPQNLSASRPQDRQFILSSKKLLLSDSGFYLCAWRDGRESSYEQYFGPGTRLTVT.

The chain joins TRBV7-2 to TRBJ1-1, with 7 bases matching TRBD1. Germline V CDR1 and CDR2: SGHTA, FQGNSA. J lost 2 bases, V lost 2 bases, and 5 bases had no gene match. The CDR3 covers 15 residues. This CDR3 reads CASSLSNRGNTEAFF. DNA of the CDR3: TGTGCCAGCAGCTTATCTAACAGGGGAAACACTGAAGCTTTCTTT.

This chain uses TRBV9 with TRBJ2-5; 7 nucleotides match TRBD2. Germline assignment: CDR1 SGDLS and CDR2 YYNGEE. V was clipped by 0 bases and J by 3 bases; unmatched bases: 2. CDR3 length: 14 amino acids. In nucleotides, the CDR3 is TGTGCCAGCAGCGTAGCAGCGGGGAAAGAGACCCAGTACTTC. Its protein product is CASSVAAGKETQYF.

In its sample, this clone was seen a few times. The chain joins TRBV2 to TRBJ2-5; no clear D. The ends were cut back, 6 bases at V and 7 bases at J, with 9 bases in the middle. Germline-derived CDR1 and CDR2 are SNHLY and FYNNEI. The length of the CDR3 is 11 residues. The CDR3 region is CASRVTVTQYF. The CDR3 DNA reads as TGTGCCAGCAGGGTCACGGTGACCCAGTACTTC.

This chain connects TRBV15 to TRBJ2-5, with D perhaps matching TRBD2 (6 bases). This CDR3 spans 14 amino acids. Trimming stripped 0 bases from V and 5 bases from J, with 10 bases between. The germline CDR1 and CDR2 sequences are LNHNV and YYDKDF (reference sequence). CDR3 DNA: TGTGCCACCAGCAGAGATCCACGGGAGGAGACCCAGTACTTC. As protein: CATSRDPREETQYF.

The rearrangement joins TRBV29-1 to TRBJ1-6; 11 bases are a match to TRBD1. Per the germline V gene, CDR1 is SQVTM and CDR2 is ANQGSEA. V shed 6 bases, J shed 3 bases, and the junction held 10 bases outside the gene matches. The CDR3 length is 17 residues. The CDR3 is CSVRDRGKIRYNSPLHF. For the CDR3, the DNA is TGCAGCGTCCGGGACAGGGGGAAGATCCGCTATAATTCACCCCTCCACTTT.

V gene TRBV2 combines with J gene TRBJ2-5, with D uncertain. Between the trimmed V and J ends, which lost 8 bases and 3 bases, there was a span of 16 bases. Germline V gives CDR1 SNHLY, CDR2 FYNNEI. The CDR3 runs 14 residues. CDR3 bases: TGTGCCAGCCGCCACAGTATTAAGGAAGAGACCCAGTACTTC. This sequence encodes CASRHSIKEETQYF.

The chain recombines TRBV29-1 with TRBJ2-1; possibly TRBD1 or TRBD2 for D (6 bases each). The CDR3 spans 14 residues. V lost 4 bases, J lost 3 bases, and 13 bases lay in between. CDR1 is SQVTM, CDR2 ANQGSEA, per germline. The CDR3 DNA follows: TGCAGCGTTGGAACCGGGGGCCGCTACAATGAGCAGTTCTTC. The encoded protein is CSVGTGGRYNEQFF.

The chain has TRBV9 and TRBJ2-1, with TRBD2 as a possible D gene (6 bases). V was shortened by 3 bases and J by 9 bases, with 22 bases between the two germline ends. Germline CDR1 is SGDLS and CDR2 is YYNGEE. The CDR3 totals 16 residues. CDR3 residues: CASSGHGRAGGSEQFF. The CDR3 DNA reads TGTGCCAGCAGCGGGCACGGGAGAGCCGGGGGAAGTGAGCAGTTCTTC.

The chain combines TRBV30 with TRBJ2-3; tentatively, D is TRBD1 (6 bases). The V end was cut by 4 bases, the J end by 5 bases, with 10 bases between. This CDR3 has 12 amino acids. Germline V CDR1 and CDR2: GTSNPN, SVGIG (reference sequence). The chain's CDR3 is CAWNRDGDTQYF. The CDR3 DNA reads TGTGCCTGGAACAGGGACGGAGATACGCAGTATTTT.

The chain joins TRBV7-9 to TRBJ1-4; 9 bases map to TRBD1. After removal of 5 bases from V and 0 bases from J, the junction contained 10 bases not matched to a gene. The CDR3 is 18 amino acids. The germline V gene has CDR1 SEHNR and CDR2 FQNEAQ (reference sequence). The CDR3 sequence is CASSPAGTGSATNEKLFF. CDR3 DNA sequence: TGTGCCAGCAGCCCGGCCGGGACAGGGTCTGCAACTAATGAAAAACTGTTTTTT. Supplemented by reference TRBV7-9 and TRBJ1-4, the full variable domain reads DTGVSQNPRHKITKRGQNVTFRCDPISEHNRLYWYRQTLGQGPEFLTYFQNEAQLEKSRLLSDRFSAERPKGSFSTLEIQRTEQGDSAMYLCASSPAGTGSATNEKLFFGSGTQLSVL.

The chain carries TRBV4-2 and TRBJ2-7; 9 nucleotides match TRBD1. Unmatched junction bases numbered 4, after V lost 1 base and J lost 3 bases. The V gene's germline CDR1 is LGHNA and CDR2 YNFKEQ. The CDR3 is 15 amino acids. CDR3 sequence reads: CASSQAPGQGYEQYF. CDR3 DNA sequence: TGTGCCAGCAGCCAAGCACCGGGACAGGGCTACGAGCAGTACTTC.

The V and J genes are TRBV5-6 and TRBJ2-4; D not resolved. The CDR3 has 16 residues. The germline gives CDR1 SGHDT, CDR2 YYEEEE. The V end lost 0 bases, the J end lost 1 base, and 11 bases lay between the germline ends. The CDR3 protein is CASSLERYLAKNIQYF. The CDR3 DNA is TGTGCCAGCAGCTTGGAGAGGTACCTGGCCAAAAACATTCAGTACTTC.

This clone was seen a handful of times. This sequence joins TRBV25-1 and TRBJ1-2; D uncertain. CDR1 is MGHDK and CDR2 is SYGVNS in the germline V gene. CDR3 length: 12 residues. V was trimmed by 1 base and J by 1 base, leaving 1 base between them. CDR3 protein: CASSEFNYGYTF. The CDR3 DNA reads as TGTGCCAGCAGTGAATTTAACTATGGCTACACCTTC.

V gene TRBV6-7 combines with J gene TRBJ1-4; possible D gene TRBD1, 5 bases. TRBV6-7 is identified as an open reading frame with a role that is uncertain. Between the trimmed V and J ends, which lost 5 bases and 6 bases, there was a span of 16 bases. The CDR3 is 15 residues long. CDR3 DNA sequence: TGTGCCAGCAGTGAGCAGGGCTGTTTGGATGAAAAACTGTTTTTT. Translated: CASSEQGCLDEKLFF.

The chain carries TRBV29-1 and TRBJ1-1, with no clear D. V was clipped by 6 bases and J by 0 bases, with 14 bases between them. Germline V gene sequence: CDR1 SQVTM, CDR2 ANQGSEA. The CDR3 runs 14 residues. CDR3 loop: CSVAWKFMNTEAFF. CDR3 DNA sequence: TGCAGCGTGGCATGGAAATTCATGAACACTGAAGCTTTCTTT.

This chain joins TRBV6-6 and TRBJ1-2, with D maybe TRBD1 (6 bases). The CDR3 loop spans 12 amino acids. Per germline, CDR1 MNHNY and CDR2 SVGAGI (reference sequence). V was clipped by 5 bases and J by 8 bases, with 12 bases between them. CDR3 amino acids: CASSQGLFGYTF. In DNA form, the CDR3 reads TGTGCCAGCAGTCAGGGGCTCTTCGGCTACACCTTC.

The chain uses TRBV29-1 and TRBJ2-2; D unresolved. Trimming cost V 7 bases and J 0 bases, with 12 bases left between them. Germline CDR1 and CDR2: SQVTM and ANQGSEA. This CDR3 region has 14 residues. The CDR3 region has the DNA TGCAGCGCCTTAGCCAGACCGAACACCGGGGAGCTGTTTTTT. This encodes CSALARPNTGELFF.

The CDR3 DNA is TGTGCCAGCAGCGGCGACGGAAGGCAAGAGACCCAGTACTTC. Translating it yields CASSGDGRQETQYF. The J gene is TRBJ2-5, the V gene TRBV5-6; D is undetermined. This CDR3 has 14 residues. CDR1 SGHDT and CDR2 YYEEEE come from the germline V gene. Between the trimmed V and J ends, which lost 4 bases and 2 bases, there was a span of 12 bases.

This chain connects TRBV5-6 to TRBJ1-1, with D hard to call. V was clipped by 2 bases and J by 0 bases, with 11 bases between them. This CDR3 is built from 15 residues. Germline CDR1 reads SGHDT; CDR2 reads YYEEEE. The chain's CDR3 is CASSFRTGMNTEAFF. The CDR3 DNA reads as TGTGCCAGCAGCTTCCGGACGGGAATGAACACTGAAGCTTTCTTT.

A single count supports this clone. The chain employs TRBV4-1 and TRBJ1-3; TRBD2 aligns across 10 bases. The closer fit of TRBJ2-2 to the DNA end suggests the J call may be wrong. Germline lookup yields CDR1 MGHRA and CDR2 YSYEKL. The CDR3 covers 18 residues. The CDR3 nucleotides read TGCGCCAGCAGCCAAGACCCGAGCGGGAGGGCCCGAACCGGGGAGCTGTTTTTT. Residues: CASSQDPSGRARTGELFF.

The V call is TRBV30, the J call TRBJ1-5; D remains unclear. The CDR3 extends over 13 amino acids. The V and J ends lost 2 bases and 4 bases respectively, with 9 bases between them. CDR1 is GTSNPN, CDR2 SVGIG, per germline (reference sequence). In nucleotides, the CDR3 is TGTGCCTGGAGTCGGGGAGTAAATCAGCCCCAGCATTTT. Residues: CAWSRGVNQPQHF.

This rearrangement joins TRBV29-1 to TRBJ2-7, with D possibly TRBD1 on 7 matching bases. The ends were cut back, 6 bases at V and 2 bases at J, with 17 bases in the middle. CDR3 length: 14 amino acids. The germline gives CDR1 SQVTM, CDR2 ANQGSEA. In nucleotides, the CDR3 is TGCAGCGTACGCGGGACAGCACCACCCTACGAGCAGTACTTC. It translates to CSVRGTAPPYEQYF.